The 26 T cell receptor beta chains below all came from one sample that was sequenced in a study of T cell responses to AZD1222 COVID-19 vaccine. Libraries were prepared by immunoSEQ multiplex PCR; TCRdb keeps only in-frame clonotypes and omits some of them. The sample contains 100,000 to 150,000 clones, approximately 88% of which appear only once. Material: peripheral blood, obtained on day 0 of AZD1222 vaccination. Receptors were obtained from an adult in good health.

The chain employs TRBV2 and TRBJ1-3, with unresolved D. Trimming took 8 bases from V and 4 from J, leaving 3 bases between them. CDR1 and CDR2 (germline): SNHLY, FYNNEI. CDR3 length: 10 residues. In nucleotides, the CDR3 is TGTGCCAGCTCGGGAAACACCATATATTTT. This sequence encodes CASSGNTIYF.

The V and J genes are TRBV6-2 or TRBV6-3 and TRBJ1-1; the D is unclear. Per the germline V gene, CDR1 is MNHEY and CDR2 is SVGEGT. The CDR3 totals 13 residues. Trimming stripped 2 bases from V and 5 bases from J, with 9 bases between. CDR3 bases: TGTGCCAGCAGTTACGCTTTCGGTACTGAAGCTTTCTTT. The encoded protein is CASSYAFGTEAFF.

The rearrangement uses TRBV6-1 and TRBJ1-2, with 10 bases fitting TRBD1. This CDR3 has 16 residues. CDR1 and CDR2 (germline): MNHNS, SASEGT. The junction had 1 base not matched to a gene; V was cut back by 0 bases and J by 0 bases. The CDR3 is CASSEAGQGTNYGYTF. In DNA form, the CDR3 reads TGTGCCAGCAGTGAAGCGGGACAGGGGACTAACTATGGCTACACCTTC.

Concerning this clone: This sample includes further DNA sequences coding for the same CDR3. The CDR3 spells CASSIGLYSNQPQHF. DNA of the CDR3: TGTGCCAGTAGTATCGGCCTTTATAGCAATCAGCCCCAGCATTTT. J is TRBJ1-5 and V is TRBV19; no firm D call. Per germline, CDR1 LNHDA and CDR2 SQIVND (reference sequence). Trimming took 3 bases from V and 0 from J, leaving 9 bases between them. This CDR3 comprises 15 residues. Combining the CDR3 with reference TRBV19 and TRBJ1-5 gives the whole variable domain DGGITQSPKYLFRKEGQNVTLSCEQNLNHDAMYWYRQDPGQGLRLIYYSQIVNDFQKGDIAEGYSVSREKKESFPLTVTSAQKNPTAFYLCASSIGLYSNQPQHFGDGTRLSIL.

The rearrangement links TRBV11-3 to TRBJ1-2, with TRBD1 identical over 8 bases. V shed 3 bases and J 7 bases; nucleotides not matched to a gene: 7. The CDR3 loop spans 14 amino acids. CDR1 is SGHNT and CDR2 is YENEEA in the germline V gene. The CDR3 sequence: CASSFAGTGSGYTF. CDR3 bases: TGTGCCAGCAGCTTCGCCGGGACAGGCTCTGGCTACACCTTC.

The chain employs TRBV3-1 (or the pseudogene TRBV3-2) and TRBJ1-2, with D unclear. The ends were cut back, 1 base at V and 4 bases at J, with 13 bases in the middle. The germline gives CDR1 LGHDT, CDR2 YNNKEL (reference sequence). This CDR3 has 15 residues. The CDR3 nucleotides read TGTGCCAGCAGCCAAGGACCTGAATTAGGCTATGGCTACACCTTC. Protein sequence: CASSQGPELGYGYTF.

V usage is TRBV5-1 and J usage is TRBJ2-3, with D uncertain. Looked up from germline, CDR1 is SGHRS and CDR2 is YFSETQ. There are 12 residues in the CDR3. V was shortened by 0 bases and J by 4 bases, with 3 bases between the two germline ends. The CDR3 reads CASSLVADTQYF. The CDR3, as DNA: TGCGCCAGCAGCTTGGTGGCAGATACGCAGTATTTT.

The chain has TRBV7-2 and TRBJ1-2; no definite D call. The CDR3 contains 16 residues. Germline V gene data show CDR1 as SGHTA and CDR2 as FQGNSA. V was trimmed by 0 bases and J by 3 bases, leaving 14 bases between them. This CDR3 reads CASSLAGGKPDYGYTF. CDR3 coding DNA: TGTGCCAGCAGCTTAGCGGGCGGGAAACCTGACTATGGCTACACCTTC.

The rearrangement links TRBV14 to TRBJ1-6; TRBD1 matches 9 bases. The CDR3 totals 15 residues. V was clipped by 4 bases and J by 8 bases; unmatched bases: 6. From germline, CDR1 is SGHDN and CDR2 FVKESK. The CDR3 loop reads CASSLTWTGDSPLHF. In nucleotides, the CDR3 is TGTGCCAGCAGCCTTACTTGGACAGGGGATTCACCCCTCCACTTT.

The gene calls are TRBV5-5 and TRBJ2-3, with TRBD1 matching 12 bases. Trimming at V came to 3 bases and at J to 4 bases, leaving 3 bases not matched to a gene. This CDR3 is built from 15 residues. Germline V gene data show CDR1 as SGHKS and CDR2 as YYEKEE (reference sequence). DNA for the CDR3: TGTGCCAGCAGCTGGGGACAGGGGGCCGCAGATACGCAGTATTTT. Translation: CASSWGQGAADTQYF.

This sequence joins TRBV30 and TRBJ1-1, with D maybe TRBD1 (6 bases). The CDR3 is 12 residues long. Trimming took 6 bases from V and 10 from J, leaving 18 bases between them. The germline V gene encodes CDR1 GTSNPN and CDR2 SVGIG (reference sequence). The CDR3 spells CACTGQGLRAFF. The CDR3 coding sequence is TGTGCCTGTACGGGACAAGGGCTGAGAGCTTTCTTT. The full variable domain, rest sourced from reference TRBV30 and TRBJ1-1, is SQTIHQWPATLVQPVGSPLSLECTVEGTSNPNLYWYRQAAGRGLQLLFYSVGIGQISSEVPQNLSASRPQDRQFILSSKKLLLSDSGFYLCACTGQGLRAFFGQGTRLTVV.

The CDR3 DNA reads as TGTGCCAGCAGCAAGGGGCACTTCTACGAGCAGTACTTC. This encodes CASSKGHFYEQYF. The chain uses TRBV28 and TRBJ2-7; D is perhaps TRBD1 (5 bases). There are 13 residues in the CDR3. From germline, CDR1 is MDHEN and CDR2 SYDVKM. The V end lost 6 bases, the J end lost 3 bases, and 12 bases lay between the germline ends.

V and J are TRBV19 and TRBJ1-3; D remains unclear. This CDR3 spans 13 amino acids. Germline CDR1 and CDR2: LNHDA and SQIVND (reference sequence). V was pared by 5 bases and J by 4 bases, with 9 bases between. As DNA, the CDR3 is TGTGCCAGTAGTTTCTTGACAGGAAACACCATATATTTT. Translation gives CASSFLTGNTIYF.

The genes are TRBV27 and TRBJ2-2, with 10 bases aligning to TRBD2. After removal of 8 bases from V and 5 bases from J, the junction contained 11 bases not matched to a gene. The V gene's germline CDR1 is MNHEY and CDR2 SMNVEV (reference sequence). This CDR3 spans 16 amino acids. CDR3: CASATPGLATTGELFF. CDR3 DNA sequence: TGTGCCAGCGCTACTCCGGGACTAGCGACGACCGGGGAGCTGTTTTTT.

The rearrangement uses TRBV5-4 and TRBJ1-6, with D perhaps TRBD1 (5 bases). Between the trimmed V and J ends, which lost 5 bases and 8 bases, there was a span of 14 bases. In germline, CDR1 is SGHNT, CDR2 YYREEE (reference sequence). The CDR3 has 14 amino acids. The CDR3: CASRIGPGDSPLHF. The DNA of the CDR3 is TGTGCCAGCAGAATCGGACCGGGGGATTCACCCCTCCACTTT.

This chain connects TRBV2 to TRBJ1-2, with TRBD1 matching over 10 bases. Germline lookup yields CDR1 SNHLY and CDR2 FYNNEI. V trimming: 6 bases; J trimming: 8 bases; junction bases outside the gene matches: 9. The CDR3 sequence is 14 residues long. The CDR3 spells CASRAGTGAGGYTF. CDR3 bases: TGTGCCAGCAGAGCCGGGACAGGGGCCGGGGGCTACACCTTC.

This clone was observed a few times. The chain joins TRBV6-4 to TRBJ2-1; TRBD1 aligns across 10 bases. Germline trimming cut 4 bases from V and 3 bases from J; bases unmatched to any gene: 3. There are 15 residues in the CDR3. Germline CDR1 is MRHNA and CDR2 is SNTAGT. This CDR3 is CASSAGTGDYNEQFF. The CDR3 region has the DNA TGTGCCAGCAGTGCCGGGACAGGGGACTACAATGAGCAGTTCTTC.

The rearrangement joins TRBV2 to TRBJ1-4, with TRBD1 matching 7 bases. Germline CDR1 is SNHLY and CDR2 is FYNNEI. Losses at the gene ends were 6 bases for V and 12 bases for J; bases not matched to a gene: 7. This CDR3 is 12 amino acids long. The CDR3 region has the DNA TGTGCCAGCAGGGATGCAGGGGGGGAACTGTTTTTT. It encodes CASRDAGGELFF. The variable domain in full, completed from reference TRBV2 and TRBJ1-4, reads EPEVTQTPSHQVTQMGQEVILRCVPISNHLYFYWYRQILGQKVEFLVSFYNNEISEKSEIFDDQFSVERPDGSNFTLKIRSTKLEDSAMYFCASRDAGGELFFGSGTQLSVL.

The chain recombines TRBV9 with TRBJ2-7; TRBD1 is a possible D gene (6 bases). V lost 0 bases and J lost 5, with 15 bases in between. The CDR3 length is 15 residues. Germline V gene sequence: CDR1 SGDLS, CDR2 YYNGEE. The DNA of the CDR3 is TGTGCCAGCAGCGTAGGGGCAGGGGCTTACAACGAGCAGTACTTC. Protein product: CASSVGAGAYNEQYF.

The rearrangement uses TRBV7-2 and TRBJ2-5; D not resolved. This CDR3 region has 15 residues. Germline V gives CDR1 SGHTA, CDR2 FQGNSA. Trimming cost V 1 base and J 9 bases, with 18 bases left between them. CDR3 coding DNA: TGTGCCAGCAGCTTAGGGTCAAGTCCGGGTTGGGCCCAGTACTTC. The encoded protein is CASSLGSSPGWAQYF.

J is TRBJ1-1 and V is TRBV19; TRBD1 aligns across 8 bases. V lost 5 bases to trimming and J lost 1 base; unmatched junction nucleotides: 15. The CDR3 is 18 amino acids. Germline assignment: CDR1 LNHDA and CDR2 SQIVND (reference sequence). The CDR3 sequence is CASSLFRDRYQWNTEAFF. CDR3 coding DNA: TGTGCCAGTAGTCTTTTCCGGGACAGGTACCAATGGAACACTGAAGCTTTCTTT.

This clone showed up just once. One end of the junction varies from germline; a read error may be responsible. The genes are TRBV7-9 and TRBJ1-4, with 8 bases lining up with TRBD1. CDR3 size: 12 residues. Per germline, CDR1 SEHNR and CDR2 FQNEAQ (reference sequence). In DNA form, the CDR3 reads TGTGCCAGCAGCGAGGACAGGGCTCTTCATAGTTTT. Translating it yields CASSEDRALHSF. Using reference TRBV7-9 and TRBJ1-4 for the parts outside the CDR3, the full variable domain is DTGVSQNPRHKITKRGQNVTFRCDPISEHNRLYWYRQTLGQGPEFLTYFQNEAQLEKSRLLSDRFSAERPKGSFSTLEIQRTEQGDSAMYLCASSEDRALHSFGSGTQLSVL.

This clone appeared a few times. The chain joins TRBV7-9 to TRBJ1-5; TRBD1 is a possible D gene (6 bases). Germline V gene sequence: CDR1 SEHNR, CDR2 FQNEAQ (reference sequence). Trimming took off 3 bases at V and 6 bases at J, with 15 bases between the two ends. CDR3 length: 15 amino acids. This CDR3 reads CASSLGVGGFQPQHF. CDR3 coding DNA: TGTGCCAGCAGCTTGGGGGTCGGGGGCTTTCAGCCCCAGCATTTT.

The chain carries TRBV7-2 and TRBJ1-2; D is unresolved. This CDR3 has 14 residues. Germline V gene lookup returns CDR1 SGHTA and CDR2 FQGNSA. Trimming removed 0 bases at V and 2 bases at J, with 7 bases between. CDR3 nucleotide sequence: TGTGCCAGCAGCTTAGCGAGGCAGAACTATGGCTACACCTTC. This codes for CASSLARQNYGYTF.

This chain connects TRBV19 to TRBJ2-7; 10 positions agree with TRBD1. Looked up from germline, CDR1 is LNHDA and CDR2 is SQIVND (reference sequence). Trimming removed 6 bases from V and 5 bases from J; junction bases left unmatched: 10. The CDR3 is 15 residues long. DNA of the CDR3: TGTGCCAGTAGCACAGAAAGGACAGGGGGGAACGAGCAGTACTTC. This translates into CASSTERTGGNEQYF.

As DNA, the CDR3 is TGTGCCACCAGTTTGGCCACAGATACGCAGTATTTT. This sequence encodes CATSLATDTQYF. The chain has TRBV24-1 and TRBJ2-3; D call uncertain. The germline V gene encodes CDR1 KGHDR and CDR2 SFDVKD. With 6 bases removed from V and 2 bases from J, the gap between germline ends came to 5 bases. There are 12 residues in the CDR3.